The present entry profiles one TCR beta chain with its context. This record comes from a study of blood T cell repertoires in COVID-19. The wider study: Sources were T cells, B-cell-depleted T cells, or PBMCs; the material itself was cDNA or gDNA.

Germline values: CDR1 PRHDT, CDR2 FYEKMQ (reference sequence). Deletions cut 2 bases from V and 4 bases from J, with 11 bases between. This CDR3 spans 15 amino acids. The data were produced by immunoSEQ multiplex PCR, yet TCRdb's version contains in-frame clones alone and is incomplete. Of a few hundred thousand clones listed, about 89% are singletons. This study enrolled people aged about 18 to 100 from approximately 25 US geographic areas. Cohorts were based on clinical histories the participants reported. Exposed participants came across a COVID-19 case within 2 weeks before study entry. This sequence originates from a woman aged 40 to 55 who had been exposed to COVID-19. The specimen was PBMCs or T cells enriched from blood (not recorded which). The J gene is TRBJ1-4, the V gene TRBV13; D call uncertain. CDR3 loop: CASSLYNSFNEKLFF. As DNA, the CDR3 is TGTGCCAGCAGCTTATATAACAGCTTTAATGAAAAACTGTTTTTT.